Below, one T cell receptor beta chain is given with its context. The authors' processing: Amplification from reference gene primers served as the basis for estimated nucleated cell counts. Here immunoSEQ multiplex PCR was the method, and the copy in TCRdb shows in-frame clones only, minus some. V, J and clone size are those of that table, while D and trimming were read from the DNA. The profile covers around 130,000 clones, with roughly 88% appearing a single time and 8% to 11% taken by the ten largest. There are 13 residues in the CDR3. The germline CDR1 and CDR2 sequences are MNHNS and SASEGT. V was pared by 2 bases and J by 4 bases, with 9 bases between. This sample was included in a study of blood T cell repertoires in COVID-19. Whole-study context: Sites across the United States, Italy and Spain contributed samples from acute and convalescent COVID-19. T cells, B-cell-depleted T cells, or PBMCs provided the cDNA or gDNA that served as material.

The sequenced sample was peripheral blood. The chain joins TRBV6-1 to TRBJ2-7; no reliable D call. The receptor was derived from a man aged 60 to 69 with active or convalescent COVID-19. In DNA, the CDR3 is TGTGCCAGCAGTGAACAGTCCCAATACGAGCAGTACTTC. Encoded protein: CASSEQSQYEQYF.